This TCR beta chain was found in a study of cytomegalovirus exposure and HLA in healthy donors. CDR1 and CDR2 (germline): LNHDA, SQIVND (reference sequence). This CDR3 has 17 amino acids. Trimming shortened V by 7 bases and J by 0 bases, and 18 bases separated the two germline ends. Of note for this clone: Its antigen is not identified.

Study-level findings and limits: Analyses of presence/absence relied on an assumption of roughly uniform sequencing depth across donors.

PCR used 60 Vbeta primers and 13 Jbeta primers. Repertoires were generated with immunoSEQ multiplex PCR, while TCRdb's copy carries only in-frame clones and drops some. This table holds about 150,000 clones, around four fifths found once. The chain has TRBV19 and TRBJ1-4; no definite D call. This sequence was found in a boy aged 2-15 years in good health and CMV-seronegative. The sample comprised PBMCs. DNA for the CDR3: TGTGCCAGTACCAACGGGCCGGGAGGCGCAACTAATGAAAAACTGTTTTTT. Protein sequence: CASTNGPGGATNEKLFF.